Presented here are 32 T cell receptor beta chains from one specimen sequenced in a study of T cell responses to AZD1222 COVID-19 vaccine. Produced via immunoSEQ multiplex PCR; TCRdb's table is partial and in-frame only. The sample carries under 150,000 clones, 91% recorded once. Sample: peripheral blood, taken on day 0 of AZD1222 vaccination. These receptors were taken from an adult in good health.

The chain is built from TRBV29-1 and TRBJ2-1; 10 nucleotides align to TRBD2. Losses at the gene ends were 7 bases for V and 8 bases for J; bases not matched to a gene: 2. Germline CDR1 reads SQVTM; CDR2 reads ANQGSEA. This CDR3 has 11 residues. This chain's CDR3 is CSGLAGDEQFF. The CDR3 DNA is TGCAGCGGGCTAGCGGGAGATGAGCAGTTCTTC.

Here the CDR3 reads CASTARQSGETQYF. The CDR3 bases are TGTGCCAGCACCGCCCGACAGTCCGGGGAGACCCAGTACTTC. The rearrangement joins TRBV3-1 (or the pseudogene TRBV3-2) to TRBJ2-5; possibly TRBD1 for D (5 bases). Looked up from germline, CDR1 is LGHDT and CDR2 is YNNKEL (reference sequence). V lost 7 bases and J 5 bases, leaving 17 bases between the germline ends. This CDR3 contains 14 residues.

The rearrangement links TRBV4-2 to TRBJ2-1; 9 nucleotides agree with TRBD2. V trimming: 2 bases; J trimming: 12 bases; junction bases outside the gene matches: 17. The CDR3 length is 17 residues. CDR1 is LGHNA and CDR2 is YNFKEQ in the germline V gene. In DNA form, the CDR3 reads TGTGCCAGCAGCCAATGGTTTGCTAGCGGGATACCGGAGGGGCAGTTCTTC. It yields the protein CASSQWFASGIPEGQFF.

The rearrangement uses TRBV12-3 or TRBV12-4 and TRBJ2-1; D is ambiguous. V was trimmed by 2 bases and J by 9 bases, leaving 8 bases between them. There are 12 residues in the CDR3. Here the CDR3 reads CASSLLRSEQFF. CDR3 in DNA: TGTGCCAGCAGTTTATTGAGGAGTGAGCAGTTCTTC.

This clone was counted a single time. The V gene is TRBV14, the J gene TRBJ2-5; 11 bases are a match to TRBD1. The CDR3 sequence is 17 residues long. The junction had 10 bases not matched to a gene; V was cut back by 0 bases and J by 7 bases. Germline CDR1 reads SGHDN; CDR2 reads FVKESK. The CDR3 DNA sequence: TGTGCCAGCAGCCAAGAACGGACAGGGGGCTATGACGGGACCCAGTACTTC. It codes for CASSQERTGGYDGTQYF.

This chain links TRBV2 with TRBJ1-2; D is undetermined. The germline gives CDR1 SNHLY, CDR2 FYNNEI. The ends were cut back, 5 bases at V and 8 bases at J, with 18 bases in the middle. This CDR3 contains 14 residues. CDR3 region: CASSQIGLIEGYTF. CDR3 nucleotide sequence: TGTGCCAGCAGTCAAATCGGGCTGATCGAGGGCTACACCTTC.

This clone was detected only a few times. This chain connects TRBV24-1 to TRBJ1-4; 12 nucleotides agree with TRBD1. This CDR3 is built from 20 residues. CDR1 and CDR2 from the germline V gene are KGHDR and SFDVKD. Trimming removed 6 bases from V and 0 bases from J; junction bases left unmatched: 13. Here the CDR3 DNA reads TGTGCCACCAGTCGCCAAATCCGGGACAGGGGGCCCGCAACTAATGAAAAACTGTTTTTT. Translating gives CATSRQIRDRGPATNEKLFF.

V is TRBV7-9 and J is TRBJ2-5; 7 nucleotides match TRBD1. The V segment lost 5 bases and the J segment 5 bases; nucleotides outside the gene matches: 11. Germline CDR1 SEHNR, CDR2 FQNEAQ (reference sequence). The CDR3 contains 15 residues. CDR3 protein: CASSPLGTVRETQYF. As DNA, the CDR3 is TGTGCCAGCAGCCCCCTCGGGACAGTCCGGGAGACCCAGTACTTC.

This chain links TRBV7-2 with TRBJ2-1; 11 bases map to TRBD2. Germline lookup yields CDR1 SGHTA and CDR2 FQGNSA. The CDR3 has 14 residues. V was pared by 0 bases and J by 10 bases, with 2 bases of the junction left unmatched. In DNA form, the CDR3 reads TGTGCCAGCAGCTTAGCTAGCGGGGGGGAAGAGCAGTTCTTC. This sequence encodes CASSLASGGEEQFF.

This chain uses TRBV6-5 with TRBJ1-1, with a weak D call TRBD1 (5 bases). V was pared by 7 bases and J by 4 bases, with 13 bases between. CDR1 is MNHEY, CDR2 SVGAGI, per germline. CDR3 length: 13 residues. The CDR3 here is CASIGALGTEAFF. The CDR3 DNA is TGTGCCAGCATAGGGGCGCTGGGCACTGAAGCTTTCTTT.

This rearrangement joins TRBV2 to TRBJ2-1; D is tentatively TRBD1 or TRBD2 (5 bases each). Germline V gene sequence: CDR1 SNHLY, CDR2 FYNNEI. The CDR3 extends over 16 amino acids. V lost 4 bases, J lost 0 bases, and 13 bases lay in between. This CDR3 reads CASSGEWGSSYNEQFF. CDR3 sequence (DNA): TGTGCCAGCAGTGGGGAGTGGGGGAGCTCCTACAATGAGCAGTTCTTC. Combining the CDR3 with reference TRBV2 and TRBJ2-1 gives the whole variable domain EPEVTQTPSHQVTQMGQEVILRCVPISNHLYFYWYRQILGQKVEFLVSFYNNEISEKSEIFDDQFSVERPDGSNFTLKIRSTKLEDSAMYFCASSGEWGSSYNEQFFGPGTRLTVL.

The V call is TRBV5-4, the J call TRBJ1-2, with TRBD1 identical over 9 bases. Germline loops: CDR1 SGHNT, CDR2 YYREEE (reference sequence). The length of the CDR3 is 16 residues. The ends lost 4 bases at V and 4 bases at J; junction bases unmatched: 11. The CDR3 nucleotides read TGTGCCAGCAGCGCTGGGGGGGGACAGGGAAGCTATGGCTACACCTTC. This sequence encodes CASSAGGGQGSYGYTF.

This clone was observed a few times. CDR3 sequence: CASSFSRVADTQYF. CDR3 in DNA: TGTGCCAGCAGTTTCTCCAGGGTTGCAGATACGCAGTATTTT. The chain joins TRBV28 to TRBJ2-3; maybe TRBD1 (5 bases). Germline loops: CDR1 MDHEN, CDR2 SYDVKM. Trimming took off 3 bases at V and 4 bases at J, with 11 bases between the two ends. This CDR3 contains 14 residues.

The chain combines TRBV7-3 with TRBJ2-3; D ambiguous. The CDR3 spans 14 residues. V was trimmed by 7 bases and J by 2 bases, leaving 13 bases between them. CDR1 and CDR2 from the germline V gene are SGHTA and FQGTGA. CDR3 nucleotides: TGTGCCAGCAAAGTAACGGGTACCACAGATACGCAGTATTTT. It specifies CASKVTGTTDTQYF.

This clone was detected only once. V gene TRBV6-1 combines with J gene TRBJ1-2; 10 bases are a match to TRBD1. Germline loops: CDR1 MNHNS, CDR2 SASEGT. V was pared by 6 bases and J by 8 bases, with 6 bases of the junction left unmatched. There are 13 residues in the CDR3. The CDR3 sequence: CASSRQGARGYTF. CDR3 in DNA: TGTGCCAGCAGCCGACAGGGGGCGCGCGGCTACACCTTC.

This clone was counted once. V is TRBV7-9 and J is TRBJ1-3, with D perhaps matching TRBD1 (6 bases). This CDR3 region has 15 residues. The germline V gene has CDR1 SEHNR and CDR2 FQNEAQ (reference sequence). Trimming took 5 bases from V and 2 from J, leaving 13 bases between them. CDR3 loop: CASSRLGGPGNTIYF. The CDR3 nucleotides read TGTGCCAGCAGCCGCCTTGGGGGCCCTGGAAACACCATATATTTT.

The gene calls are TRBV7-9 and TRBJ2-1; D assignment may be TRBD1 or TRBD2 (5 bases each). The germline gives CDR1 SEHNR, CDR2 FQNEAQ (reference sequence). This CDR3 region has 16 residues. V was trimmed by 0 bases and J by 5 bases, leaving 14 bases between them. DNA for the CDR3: TGTGCCAGCAGCTTAGCCCTAGCTGGGGCCCACAATGAGCAGTTCTTC. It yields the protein CASSLALAGAHNEQFF. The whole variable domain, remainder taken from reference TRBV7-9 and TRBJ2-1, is DTGVSQNPRHKITKRGQNVTFRCDPISEHNRLYWYRQTLGQGPEFLTYFQNEAQLEKSRLLSDRFSAERPKGSFSTLEIQRTEQGDSAMYLCASSLALAGAHNEQFFGPGTRLTVL.

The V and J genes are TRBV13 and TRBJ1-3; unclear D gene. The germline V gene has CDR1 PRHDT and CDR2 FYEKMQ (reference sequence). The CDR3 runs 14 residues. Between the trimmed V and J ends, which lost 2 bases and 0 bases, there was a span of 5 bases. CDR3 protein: CASSLPGSGNTIYF. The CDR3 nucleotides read TGTGCCAGCAGCTTACCCGGCTCTGGAAACACCATATATTTT.

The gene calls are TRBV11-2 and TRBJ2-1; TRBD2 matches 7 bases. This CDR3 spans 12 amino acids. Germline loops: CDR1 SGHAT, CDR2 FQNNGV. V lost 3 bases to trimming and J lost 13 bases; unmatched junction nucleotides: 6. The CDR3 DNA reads TGTGCCAGCAGCTTTGAGACTAGCACCCAGTTCTTC. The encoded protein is CASSFETSTQFF.

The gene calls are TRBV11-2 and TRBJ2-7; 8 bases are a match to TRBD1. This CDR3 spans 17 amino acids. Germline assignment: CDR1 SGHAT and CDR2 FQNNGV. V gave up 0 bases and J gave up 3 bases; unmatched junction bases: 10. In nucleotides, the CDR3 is TGTGCCAGCAGCTTAGACCCCAGGACAGGGAATCTCTACGAGCAGTACTTC. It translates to CASSLDPRTGNLYEQYF. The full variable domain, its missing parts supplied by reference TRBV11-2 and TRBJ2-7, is EAGVAQSPRYKIIEKRQSVAFWCNPISGHATLYWYQQILGQGPKLLIQFQNNGVVDDSQLPKDRFSAERLKGVDSTLKIQPAKLEDSAVYLCASSLDPRTGNLYEQYFGPGTRLTVT.

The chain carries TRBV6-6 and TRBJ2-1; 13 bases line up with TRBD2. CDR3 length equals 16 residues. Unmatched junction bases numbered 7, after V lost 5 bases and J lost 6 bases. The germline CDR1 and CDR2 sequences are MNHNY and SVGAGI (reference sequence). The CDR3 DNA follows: TGTGCCAGCAGTCTCCCGACTAGCGGGGGGTCCAATGAGCAGTTCTTC. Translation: CASSLPTSGGSNEQFF.

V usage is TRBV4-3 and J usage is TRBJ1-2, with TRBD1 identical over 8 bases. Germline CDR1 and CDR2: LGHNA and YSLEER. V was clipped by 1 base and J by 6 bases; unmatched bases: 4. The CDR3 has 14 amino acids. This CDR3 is CASSQAWTGNGYTF. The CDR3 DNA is TGCGCCAGCAGCCAAGCTTGGACAGGGAATGGCTACACCTTC.

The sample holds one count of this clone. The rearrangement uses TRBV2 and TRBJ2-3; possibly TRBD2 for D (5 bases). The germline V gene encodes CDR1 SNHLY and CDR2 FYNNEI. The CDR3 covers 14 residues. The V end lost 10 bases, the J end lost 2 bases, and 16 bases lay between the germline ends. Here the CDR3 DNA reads TGTGCCAACGGCCGGGGTCTAGTCACAGATACGCAGTATTTT. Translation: CANGRGLVTDTQYF.

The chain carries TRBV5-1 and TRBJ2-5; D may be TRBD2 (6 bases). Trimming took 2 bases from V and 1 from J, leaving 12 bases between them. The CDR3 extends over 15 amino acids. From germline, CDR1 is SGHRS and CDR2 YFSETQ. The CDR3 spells CASSFTGGSQETQYF. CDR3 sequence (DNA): TGCGCCAGCAGCTTCACCGGGGGAAGCCAAGAGACCCAGTACTTC.

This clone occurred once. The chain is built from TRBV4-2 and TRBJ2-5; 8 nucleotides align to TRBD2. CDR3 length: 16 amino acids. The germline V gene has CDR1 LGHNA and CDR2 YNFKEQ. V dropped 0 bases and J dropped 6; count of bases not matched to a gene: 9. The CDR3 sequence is CASSQDTGGGGQTQYF. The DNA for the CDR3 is TGTGCCAGCAGCCAAGACACCGGGGGGGGCGGACAGACCCAGTACTTC.

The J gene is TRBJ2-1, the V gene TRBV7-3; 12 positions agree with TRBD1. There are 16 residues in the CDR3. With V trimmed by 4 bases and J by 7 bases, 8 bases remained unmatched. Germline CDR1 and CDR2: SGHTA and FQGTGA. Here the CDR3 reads CASSSSGTGGMNEQFF. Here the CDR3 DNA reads TGTGCCAGCAGCTCTTCCGGGACAGGGGGCATGAATGAGCAGTTCTTC. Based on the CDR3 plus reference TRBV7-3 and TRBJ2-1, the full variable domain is GAGVSQTPSNKVTEKGKYVELRCDPISGHTALYWYRQSLGQGPEFLIYFQGTGAADDSGLPNDRFFAVRPEGSVSTLKIQRTERGDSAVYLCASSSSGTGGMNEQFFGPGTRLTVL.

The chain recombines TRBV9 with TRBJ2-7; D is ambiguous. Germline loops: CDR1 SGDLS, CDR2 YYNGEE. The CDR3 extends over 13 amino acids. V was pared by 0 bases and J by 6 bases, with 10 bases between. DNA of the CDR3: TGTGCCAGCAGCGTAGGAAGTTCAGGCGAGCAGTACTTC. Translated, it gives CASSVGSSGEQYF.

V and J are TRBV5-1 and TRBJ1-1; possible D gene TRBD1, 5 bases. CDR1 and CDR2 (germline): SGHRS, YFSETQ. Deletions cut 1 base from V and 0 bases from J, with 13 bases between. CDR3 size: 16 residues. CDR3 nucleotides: TGCGCCAGCAGCTTGCACGACAGACCAATGAACACTGAAGCTTTCTTT. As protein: CASSLHDRPMNTEAFF. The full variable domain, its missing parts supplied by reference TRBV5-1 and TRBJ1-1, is KAGVTQTPRYLIKTRGQQVTLSCSPISGHRSVSWYQQTPGQGLQFLFEYFSETQRNKGNFPGRFSGRQFSNSRSEMNVSTLELGDSALYLCASSLHDRPMNTEAFFGQGTRLTVV.

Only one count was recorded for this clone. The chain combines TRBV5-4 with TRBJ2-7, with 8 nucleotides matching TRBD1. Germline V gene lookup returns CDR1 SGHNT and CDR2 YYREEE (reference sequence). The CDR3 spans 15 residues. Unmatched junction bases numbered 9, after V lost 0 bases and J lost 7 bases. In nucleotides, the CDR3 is TGTGCCAGCAGCTTGGGACAGGGGAGGTCGGAAGAGCAGTACTTC. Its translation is CASSLGQGRSEEQYF.

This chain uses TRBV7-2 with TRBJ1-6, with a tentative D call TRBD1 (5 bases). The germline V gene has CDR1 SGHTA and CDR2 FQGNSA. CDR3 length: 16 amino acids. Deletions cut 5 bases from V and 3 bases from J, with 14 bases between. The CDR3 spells CASSTGGLYYNSPLHF. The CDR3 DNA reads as TGTGCCAGCAGCACAGGAGGGCTTTACTATAATTCACCCCTCCACTTT.

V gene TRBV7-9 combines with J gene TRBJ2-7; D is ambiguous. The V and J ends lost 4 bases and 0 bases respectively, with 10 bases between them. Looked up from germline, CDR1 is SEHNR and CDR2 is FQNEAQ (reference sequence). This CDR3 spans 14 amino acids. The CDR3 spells CASSSVGSSYEQYF. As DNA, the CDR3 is TGTGCCAGCAGCTCCGTCGGCAGCTCCTACGAGCAGTACTTC.

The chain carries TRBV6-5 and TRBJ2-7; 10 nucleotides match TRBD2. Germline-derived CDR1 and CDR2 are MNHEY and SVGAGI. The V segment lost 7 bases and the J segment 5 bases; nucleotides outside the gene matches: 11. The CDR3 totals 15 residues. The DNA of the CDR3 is TGTGCCAGCACCCAAGGCCTAGCGGGAGCCGACGAGCAGTACTTC. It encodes CASTQGLAGADEQYF.